The sequence of this T cell receptor (beta chain) was determined in a study of T cell responses to AZD1222 COVID-19 vaccine. Study information: Pooled together were second doses at about 4 or about 12 weeks.

Regarding the study as a whole: No repertoire was sampled before or during the peak T cell response, only after it.

Profiling relied on immunoSEQ multiplex PCR, and the TCRdb table lists in-frame clones only, not all of them. This sample has 90,000 to 110,000 clones, with 85% to 90% found just once. Comment on this clone: The target antigen is unknown.

Trimming shortened V by 6 bases and J by 0 bases, and 16 bases separated the two germline ends. The CDR3 runs 16 residues. CDR1 is SGHNT, CDR2 YYREEE, per germline (reference sequence). The chain employs TRBV5-4 and TRBJ1-5; D is unclear. This TCR came from an adult in good health. Sequencing was performed on peripheral blood, taken on day 0 of AZD1222 vaccination. In nucleotides, the CDR3 is TGTGCCAGCATTCTAACGGGGAGATATAGCAATCAGCCCCAGCATTTT. It yields the protein CASILTGRYSNQPQHF.